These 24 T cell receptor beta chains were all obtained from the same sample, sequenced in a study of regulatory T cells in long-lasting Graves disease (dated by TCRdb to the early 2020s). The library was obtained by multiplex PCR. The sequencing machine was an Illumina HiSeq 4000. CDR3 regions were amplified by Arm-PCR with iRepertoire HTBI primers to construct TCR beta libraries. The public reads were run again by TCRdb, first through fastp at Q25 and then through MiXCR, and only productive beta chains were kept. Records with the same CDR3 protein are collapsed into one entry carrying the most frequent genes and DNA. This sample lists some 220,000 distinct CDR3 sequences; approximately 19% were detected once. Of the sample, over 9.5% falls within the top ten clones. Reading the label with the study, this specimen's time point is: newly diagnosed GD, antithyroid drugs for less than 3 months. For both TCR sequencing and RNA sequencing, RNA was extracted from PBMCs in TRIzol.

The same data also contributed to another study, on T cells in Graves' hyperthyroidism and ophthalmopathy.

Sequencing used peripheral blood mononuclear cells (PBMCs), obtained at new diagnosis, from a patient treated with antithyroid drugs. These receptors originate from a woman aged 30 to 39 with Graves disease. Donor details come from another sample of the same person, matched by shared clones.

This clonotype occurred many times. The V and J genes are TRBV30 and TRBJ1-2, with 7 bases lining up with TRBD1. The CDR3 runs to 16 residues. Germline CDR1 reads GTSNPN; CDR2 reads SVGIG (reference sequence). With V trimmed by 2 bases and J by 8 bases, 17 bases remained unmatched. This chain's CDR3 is CAWSYESAGGMRGYTF. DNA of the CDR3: TGTGCCTGGAGTTACGAATCGGCAGGGGGTATGAGGGGCTACACCTTC.

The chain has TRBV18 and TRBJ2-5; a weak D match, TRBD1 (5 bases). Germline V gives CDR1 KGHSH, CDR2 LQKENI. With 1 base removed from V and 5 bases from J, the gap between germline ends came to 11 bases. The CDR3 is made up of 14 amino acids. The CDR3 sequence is CASSPQGRRETQYF. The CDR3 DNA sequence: TGTGCCAGCTCACCACAGGGGCGCCGGGAGACCCAGTACTTC.

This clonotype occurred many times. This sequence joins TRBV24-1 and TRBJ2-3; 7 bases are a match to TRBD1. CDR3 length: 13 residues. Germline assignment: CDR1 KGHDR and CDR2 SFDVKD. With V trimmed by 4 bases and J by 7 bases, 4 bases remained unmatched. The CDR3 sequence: CATSEGGVYTQYF. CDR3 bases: TGTGCCACCAGTGAAGGGGGCGTGTATACGCAGTATTTT.

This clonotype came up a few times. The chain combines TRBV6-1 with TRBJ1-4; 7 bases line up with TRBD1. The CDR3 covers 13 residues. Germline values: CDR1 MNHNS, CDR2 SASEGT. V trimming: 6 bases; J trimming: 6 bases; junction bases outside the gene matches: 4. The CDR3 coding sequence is TGTGCCAGCAGCCGAACAGGGGATGAAAAACTGTTTTTT. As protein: CASSRTGDEKLFF.

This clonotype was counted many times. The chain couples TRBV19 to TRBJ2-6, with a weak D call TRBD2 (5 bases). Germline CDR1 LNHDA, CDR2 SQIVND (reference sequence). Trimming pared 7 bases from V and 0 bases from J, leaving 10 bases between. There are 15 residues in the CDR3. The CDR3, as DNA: TGTGCCAGTAAGAGGGAAACCTCTGGGGCCAACGTCCTGACTTTC. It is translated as CASKRETSGANVLTF.

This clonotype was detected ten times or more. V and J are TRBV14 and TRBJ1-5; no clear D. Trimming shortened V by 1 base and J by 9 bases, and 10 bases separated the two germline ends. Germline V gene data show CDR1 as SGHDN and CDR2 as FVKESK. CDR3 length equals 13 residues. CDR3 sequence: CASSQGLGRPQHF. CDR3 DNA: TGTGCCAGCAGCCAAGGCCTCGGGAGGCCCCAGCATTTT.

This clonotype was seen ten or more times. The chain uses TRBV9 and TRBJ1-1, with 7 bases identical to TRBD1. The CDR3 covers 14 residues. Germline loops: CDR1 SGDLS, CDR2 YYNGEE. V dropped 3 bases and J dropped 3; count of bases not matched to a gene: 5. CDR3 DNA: TGTGCCAGCAGCGGGGGACAGTCGCACACTGAAGCTTTCTTT. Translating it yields CASSGGQSHTEAFF.

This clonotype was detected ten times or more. The CDR3 nucleotides read TGTGCCAGCAGCGTAGCGCAGGGATATGGCTACACCTTC. Translation gives CASSVAQGYGYTF. The chain combines TRBV9 with TRBJ1-2; D may be TRBD1 (5 bases). V lost 0 bases to trimming and J lost 5 bases, with 8 bases between them. This CDR3 spans 13 amino acids. Germline lookup yields CDR1 SGDLS and CDR2 YYNGEE.

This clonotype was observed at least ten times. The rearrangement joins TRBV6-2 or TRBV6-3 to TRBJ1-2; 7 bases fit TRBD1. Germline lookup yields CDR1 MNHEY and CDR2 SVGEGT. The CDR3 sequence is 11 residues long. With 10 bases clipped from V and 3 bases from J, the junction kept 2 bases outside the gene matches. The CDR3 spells CATQGDYGYTF. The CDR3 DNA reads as TGTGCCACCCAGGGGGACTATGGCTACACCTTC.

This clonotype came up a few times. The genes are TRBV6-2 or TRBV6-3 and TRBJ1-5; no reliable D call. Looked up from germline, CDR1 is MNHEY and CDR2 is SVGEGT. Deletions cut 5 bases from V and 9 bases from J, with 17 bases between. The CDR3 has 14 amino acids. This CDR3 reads CASSESGPGRPQHF. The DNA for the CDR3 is TGTGCCAGCAGTGAGTCGGGTCCCGGGCGGCCCCAGCATTTT.

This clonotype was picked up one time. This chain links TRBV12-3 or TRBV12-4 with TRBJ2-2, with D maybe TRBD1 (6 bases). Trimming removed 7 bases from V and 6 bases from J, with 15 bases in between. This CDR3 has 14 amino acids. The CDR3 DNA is TGTGCCAGCATTTGGGACAATACCGCCGGGGAGCTGTTTTTT. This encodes CASIWDNTAGELFF.

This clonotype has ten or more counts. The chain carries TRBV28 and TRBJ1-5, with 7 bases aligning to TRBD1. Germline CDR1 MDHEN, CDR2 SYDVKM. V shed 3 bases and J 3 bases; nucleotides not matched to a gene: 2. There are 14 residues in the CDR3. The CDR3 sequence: CASSLEGANQPQHF. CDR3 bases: TGTGCCAGCAGTTTGGAGGGGGCCAATCAGCCCCAGCATTTT.

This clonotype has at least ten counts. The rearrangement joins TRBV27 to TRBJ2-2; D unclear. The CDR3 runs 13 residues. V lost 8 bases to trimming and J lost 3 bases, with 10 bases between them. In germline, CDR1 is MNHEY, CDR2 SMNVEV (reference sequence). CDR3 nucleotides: TGTGCCAGCTCCGGACGGGACACCGGGGAGCTGTTTTTT. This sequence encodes CASSGRDTGELFF.

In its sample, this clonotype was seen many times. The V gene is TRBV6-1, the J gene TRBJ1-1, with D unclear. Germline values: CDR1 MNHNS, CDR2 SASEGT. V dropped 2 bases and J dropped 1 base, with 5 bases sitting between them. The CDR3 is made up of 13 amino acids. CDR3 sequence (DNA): TGTGCCAGCAGTGAATTTCCGAACACTGAAGCTTTCTTT. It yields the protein CASSEFPNTEAFF.

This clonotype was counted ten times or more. The CDR3, as DNA: TGTGCCAGCATGCCTGGCGGGGTTAGCACAGATACGCAGTATTTT. As protein: CASMPGGVSTDTQYF. This sequence joins TRBV6-1 and TRBJ2-3; D is perhaps TRBD2 (6 bases). V shed 7 bases and J shed 0 bases, with 14 bases lying between them. The CDR3 has 15 amino acids. Germline V lookup: CDR1 MNHNS, CDR2 SASEGT.

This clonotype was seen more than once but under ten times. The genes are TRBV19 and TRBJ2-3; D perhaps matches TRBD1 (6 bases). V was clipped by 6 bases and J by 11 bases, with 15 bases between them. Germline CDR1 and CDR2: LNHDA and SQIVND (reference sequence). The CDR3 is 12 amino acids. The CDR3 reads CASSRIRGGQYF. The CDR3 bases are TGTGCCAGTAGCCGTATAAGAGGGGGGCAGTATTTT.

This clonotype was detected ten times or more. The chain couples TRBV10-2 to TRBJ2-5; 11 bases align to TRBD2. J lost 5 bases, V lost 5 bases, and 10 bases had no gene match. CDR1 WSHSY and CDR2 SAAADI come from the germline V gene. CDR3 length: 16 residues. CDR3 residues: CASSLTSGAREETQYF. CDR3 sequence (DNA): TGCGCCAGCAGTTTGACTAGCGGGGCACGGGAGGAGACCCAGTACTTC.

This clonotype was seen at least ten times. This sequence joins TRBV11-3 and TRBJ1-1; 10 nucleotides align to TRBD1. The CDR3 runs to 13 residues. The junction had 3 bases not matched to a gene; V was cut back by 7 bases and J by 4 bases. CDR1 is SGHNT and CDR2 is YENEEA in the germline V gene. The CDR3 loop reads CASTRQGATEAFF. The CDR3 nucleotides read TGTGCCAGCACCCGACAGGGGGCCACTGAAGCTTTCTTT.

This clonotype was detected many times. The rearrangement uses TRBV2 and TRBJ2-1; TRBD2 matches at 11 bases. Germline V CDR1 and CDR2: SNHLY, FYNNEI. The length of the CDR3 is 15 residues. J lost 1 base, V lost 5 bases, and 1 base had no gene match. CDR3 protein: CASSLAGGSYNEQFF. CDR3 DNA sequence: TGTGCCAGCAGTTTAGCGGGGGGGTCCTACAATGAGCAGTTCTTC.

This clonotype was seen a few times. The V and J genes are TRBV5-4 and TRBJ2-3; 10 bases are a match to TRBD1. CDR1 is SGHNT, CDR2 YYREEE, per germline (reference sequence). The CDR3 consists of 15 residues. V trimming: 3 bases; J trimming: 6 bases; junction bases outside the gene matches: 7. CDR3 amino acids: CASSWGQGKGDTQYF. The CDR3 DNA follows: TGTGCCAGCAGCTGGGGACAGGGGAAGGGGGATACGCAGTATTTT. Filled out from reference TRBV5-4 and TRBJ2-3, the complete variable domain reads ETGVTQSPTHLIKTRGQQVTLRCSSQSGHNTVSWYQQALGQGPQFIFQYYREEENGRGNFPPRFSGLQFPNYSSELNVNALELDDSALYLCASSWGQGKGDTQYFGPGTRLTVL.

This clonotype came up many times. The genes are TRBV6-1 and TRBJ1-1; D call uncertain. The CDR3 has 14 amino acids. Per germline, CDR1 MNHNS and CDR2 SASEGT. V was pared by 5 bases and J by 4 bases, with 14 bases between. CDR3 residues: CASSPDLASTEAFF. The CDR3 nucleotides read TGTGCCAGCAGTCCGGACCTCGCGTCCACTGAAGCTTTCTTT.

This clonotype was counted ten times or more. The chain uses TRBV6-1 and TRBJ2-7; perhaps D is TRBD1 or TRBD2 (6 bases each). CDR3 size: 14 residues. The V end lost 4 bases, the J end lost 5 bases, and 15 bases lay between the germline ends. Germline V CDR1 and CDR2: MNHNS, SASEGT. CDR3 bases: TGTGCCAGCAGTGGGGGGGCAGGGATCCACGAGCAGTACTTC. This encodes CASSGGAGIHEQYF.

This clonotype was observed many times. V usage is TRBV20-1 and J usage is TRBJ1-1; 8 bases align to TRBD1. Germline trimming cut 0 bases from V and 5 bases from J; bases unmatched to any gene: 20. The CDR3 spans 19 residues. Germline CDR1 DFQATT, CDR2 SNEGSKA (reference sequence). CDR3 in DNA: TGCAGTGCTAGAGACCTCTCGACGGGACAGGTGGTTGGTGGGACTGAAGCTTTCTTT. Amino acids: CSARDLSTGQVVGGTEAFF.

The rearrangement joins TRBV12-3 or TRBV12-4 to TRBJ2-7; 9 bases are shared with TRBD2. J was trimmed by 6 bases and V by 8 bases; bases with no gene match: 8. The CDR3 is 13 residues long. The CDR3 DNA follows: TGTGCCAGCGCGTCTGGGGGACTAGCCGAGCAGTACTTC. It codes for CASASGGLAEQYF.